This T cell receptor (beta chain) was identified during a study of T cell responses to AZD1222 COVID-19 vaccine (dated by TCRdb to the early 2020s). Regarding the complete study: TCR sequencing covered approximately 230 trial participants: 200 to 220 given two doses of AZD1222 and 26 given two doses of MenACWY control vaccine. Trial participants were enrolled by age into subgroups of 18-55, 56-69 and 70-plus years, and about 150, 27 and 61 TCR-sequenced participants, respectively, were included in these subgroups.

This clone was seen once. Its cognate antigen has yet to be identified. Nothing much larger sits one base from this clone, and base qualities are not available. The paper's findings and limits, for the study overall: No day 14 peak-response samples were available, so repertoires were characterized only after the peak T cell response. Reportedly, almost half of the unique spike-specific TCRs recognized epitopes lying outside the regions that are mutated in the B.1.351 and B.1.1.7 variants. Participants were mostly white British, with more females than males. The authors suggested clonal diversity may have been underestimated. Conclusions about previously exposed vaccinees were limited because only 5 or 6 AZD1222 recipients were SARS-CoV-2 seropositive at baseline. The whole spike protein was spanned by vaccine-associated CD4 TCRs, and dominant responses were seen in regions 160-218 and 743-854. A significant rise in spike-specific TCR breadth and depth was observed after two AZD1222 doses relative to day 0 and relative to MenACWY recipients. The 56-69-year group was small, and its depth increase did not reach significance, likely because of low power.

The CDR3 regions of human TCRbeta chains were subjected to immunosequencing. Per the source publication's procedure: Repertoire TCRs were checked for matches against a reference library of SARS-CoV-2-specific TCRs that had been generated using the MIRA antigen-specificity platform. Breadth meant the fraction of unique TCRs that were SARS-CoV-2-associated, whereas depth meant the fraction of total T cells that were SARS-CoV-2-associated. Using the MIRA data, each spike-specific TCR was assigned both to the spike region to which the TCR was reactive and to a CD4 or CD8 class. Log10-transformed breadth and depth values were compared by one-way ANOVA with Sidak's multiple comparisons tests. As stored in TCRdb, this immuneACCESS dataset retains in-frame rearrangements with V and J assigned. A fraction of the clones does not appear; measured against another copy, unresolved V genes explain less than half of the discrepancy, and the remainder lacks a known reason. Clone size and the V and J calls come from that table; the DNA yielded D and trimming. The sample table lists over 110,000 clones, just under 95% of them with a count of one. The ten largest clones take up about 12% of the sample.

In the paper's terms, the time point label means: sample from adult after SARS-CoV-2 infection, after symptom onset. Two convalescent COVID-19 patients, sampled after symptom onset from adults with prior SARS-CoV-2 infection, were also TCR-sequenced for comparison. The TCR comes from an adult who had recovered from COVID-19. Sequencing used peripheral blood, obtained after recovery from COVID-19.

The DNA sequence is TGTGCCAGCAGCCCAGGGGGCTACACAGATACGCAGTATTTT. Translated, this is CASSPGGYTDTQYF. Recombination connected TRBV2 to TRBJ2-3; 8 nucleotides in the junction match TRBD1. CDR1 SNHLY and CDR2 FYNNEI are derived from the germline V gene. The CDR3, from cysteine to phenylalanine, totals 14 residues. Solely the CDR3 DNA is kept, with 42 bases framed from the first base. Trimming accounts for 6 bases at V and 2 bases at J, while the number of junction bases matched to no gene is 4.